The 4 T cell receptor beta chains presented below share a single source sample, sequenced in a study of blood T cell repertoires in COVID-19. Some clones are missing from TCRdb's copy, which holds only in-frame ones; the method was immunoSEQ multiplex PCR. The repertoire holds roughly 140,000 clones, with 60% to 85% as singletons. Specimen: peripheral blood. The receptors derive from a man aged 50-60 years with active or convalescent COVID-19.

J is TRBJ2-5 and V is TRBV3-1 (or the pseudogene TRBV3-2); 13 bases align to TRBD2. The V segment lost 3 bases and the J segment 3 bases; nucleotides outside the gene matches: 4. This CDR3 is 16 amino acids long. Per germline, CDR1 LGHDT and CDR2 YNNKEL (reference sequence). CDR3 sequence reads: CASSHWTSGREETQYF. In DNA, the CDR3 is TGTGCCAGCAGCCATTGGACTAGCGGGAGAGAAGAGACCCAGTACTTC.

This chain's CDR3 is CSASTPDFKGGYEQYF. Written as DNA, the CDR3 is TGCAGTGCTAGTACCCCGGACTTTAAAGGGGGTTACGAGCAGTACTTC. The chain is built from TRBV20-1 and TRBJ2-7; tentative D call: TRBD1 (6 bases). Germline V gives CDR1 DFQATT, CDR2 SNEGSKA (reference sequence). Trimming stripped 3 bases from V and 4 bases from J, with 22 bases between. The CDR3 is 16 residues long.

The chain employs TRBV29-1 and TRBJ2-7; TRBD1 aligns across 7 bases. The CDR3 sequence is 13 residues long. CDR1 is SQVTM, CDR2 ANQGSEA, per germline. V gave up 4 bases and J gave up 3 bases; unmatched junction bases: 6. CDR3 bases: TGCAGCGTTGGGACAGGTTCCCACTACGAGCAGTACTTC. It encodes CSVGTGSHYEQYF.

The V call is TRBV29-1, the J call TRBJ2-7, with TRBD2 matching 7 bases. The CDR3 runs to 13 residues. Looked up from germline, CDR1 is SQVTM and CDR2 is ANQGSEA. Losses at the gene ends were 6 bases for V and 5 bases for J; bases not matched to a gene: 10. In DNA form, the CDR3 reads TGCAGCGTCCCTTTGGGGGGGGTCCACGAGCAGTACTTC. This sequence encodes CSVPLGGVHEQYF.